This T cell receptor beta chain came from a study of tumor and adjacent non-tumor tissue in lung cancer. About the study: The cohort had about a dozen adenocarcinoma, 2 squamous cell and 1 small cell patients. Regarding the study as a whole: In normal lung, the top 100 clones were significantly more dominant than in tumor. TCR diversity was significantly greater in tumor than normal lung tissue.

Germline V lookup: CDR1 DFQATT, CDR2 SNEGSKA (reference sequence). This CDR3 is 13 amino acids long. A word on this clonotype: Its antigen is as yet unknown. Since a much larger clone is just one base distant, this may be a read error.

The library came from three nested PCR rounds adapted from ARM-PCR protocols. TCRdb itself ran the multiplex PCR reads through MiXCR, one entry per CDR3 protein. The sample carries about 67,000 distinct CDR3 sequences, 75% to 85% recorded once. RNA was extracted from bulk tissue without any cell sorting. More than 3 cm separated this lung sample from the edge of the tumor. The rearrangement links TRBV20-1 to TRBJ2-1; 7 nucleotides align to TRBD1. The TCR comes from a man aged 60-69 years with non-small cell lung cancer. Sequences were obtained from distant non-tumor lung tissue. The CDR3 sequence: CSVGQHSYNERFF. CDR3 bases: TGCAGTGTGGGACAGCACTCCTACAATGAGCGGTTCTTC.